This paragraph covers one T cell receptor beta chain sequence. Profiled with immunoSEQ multiplex PCR; TCRdb holds only in-frame clones, not every one. The repertoire consists of 140,000 or so clones, with around 86% occurring once and the leading ten covering about 11%. This entry comes from a study of blood T cell repertoires in COVID-19. With 3 bases clipped from V and 5 bases from J, the junction kept 8 bases outside the gene matches. The V gene's germline CDR1 is SGDLS and CDR2 YYNGEE. This CDR3 spans 14 amino acids. In terms of age and location, participants ranged from roughly 18 to 90 years and lived in approximately 24 US areas.

The clonotype originates from a man in his sixties who had recovered from COVID-19. The chain combines TRBV9 with TRBJ2-7; 7 bases are a match to TRBD1. Sequenced sample: PBMCs or T cells enriched from blood (not recorded which). CDR3 coding DNA: TGTGCCAGCAGCGAGACAGGGTACCTCCACGAGCAGTACTTC. This codes for CASSETGYLHEQYF.